The rows below give T cell receptor beta chains drawn from one sample of a study of T cell changes during pregnancy in multiple sclerosis. Clones were sequenced by immunoSEQ multiplex PCR, and TCRdb holds only the in-frame ones, with some missing. The sample records under 80,000 clones, approximately 94% being singletons. Sequenced material: peripheral blood, taken in the third trimester of pregnancy. The receptors were sampled from a female donor with multiple sclerosis, enrolled in a pregnancy study. CDR3s include the opening cysteine and the closing phenylalanine or tryptophan.

j_call | v_call | cdr3_aa
TRBJ2-7 | TRBV14 | CASSQNTGTSGDYEQYF
TRBJ2-7 | TRBV29-1 | CSVQTRVGGYEQYF
TRBJ2-3 | TRBV4-2 | CASSRSGLAGGVSTDTQYF
TRBJ2-3 | TRBV7-2 | CASSLTGGLVDTQYF
TRBJ2-7 | TRBV15 | CATSIQGQGSHEQYF
TRBJ1-3 | TRBV9 | CASSDGGGYTIYF
TRBJ2-5 | TRBV14 | CASSPRTDGEETQYF
TRBJ1-4 | TRBV7-9 | CASSLGTGNEKLFF
TRBJ2-7 | TRBV21-1 | CASSKNRQSYEQYF
TRBJ2-2 | TRBV5-4 | CASPGAGTNTGELFF
TRBJ2-3 | TRBV5-1 | CASSLELRGPRDTQYF
TRBJ2-1 | TRBV4-3 | CASSQRSGGTYNEQFF
TRBJ2-1 | TRBV10-2 | CASTVMRGGPAEQFF
TRBJ1-6 | TRBV6-5 | CASGSGTLHF
TRBJ1-1 | TRBV2 | CASSVEGGGSTEAFF
TRBJ1-2 | TRBV7-2 | CASSTQTGGSGYTF
TRBJ2-2 | TRBV5-1 | CASSPAGGELFF
TRBJ1-2 | TRBV9 | CASSVNRAGDDGYTF
TRBJ1-2 | TRBV9 | CASSGGQGPNMLGYTF
TRBJ2-7 | TRBV29-1 | CSARKTGGWMQYF
TRBJ1-1 | TRBV6-5 | CASSYSGGKEAFF
TRBJ2-7 | TRBV7-9 | CASSSRQGTTYEQYF
TRBJ2-7 | TRBV6-5 | CASSYGRRYEQYF
TRBJ1-1 | TRBV9 | CASSVAGQGWTEAFF
TRBJ1-4 | TRBV6-5 | CASSYSGRGDEKLFF
TRBJ1-4 | TRBV5-1 | CASSQGRGGEKLFF
TRBJ2-5 | TRBV4-2 | CASSQDRLAGDQETQYF
TRBJ2-1 | TRBV6-5 | CASSQYNEQFF
TRBJ1-1 | TRBV19 | CASSIGGGNTEAFF
TRBJ1-3 | TRBV7-6 | CASSVRGLGNTIYF
TRBJ1-1 | TRBV7-2 | CASSLKTGGTEAFF
TRBJ2-7 | TRBV7-6 | CASSLLTGGFYEQYF
TRBJ1-1 | TRBV6-6 | CASSTGTGALGEAFF
TRBJ2-3 | TRBV11-3 | CASSRLGSTDTQYF
TRBJ2-6 | TRBV27 | CASAPGQRNSGANVLTF
TRBJ1-6 | TRBV18 | CASSPLLTDRGYNSPLHF
TRBJ1-6 | TRBV21-1 | CASPTGGVYNSPLHF
TRBJ2-7 | TRBV5-1 | CASSARTSYSYEQYF
TRBJ1-1 | TRBV5-1 | CASSPPLSRGTEAFF
TRBJ1-5 | TRBV19 | CASSIRVYQPQHF
TRBJ1-4 | TRBV7-9 | CASSLATGSNEKLFF
TRBJ1-1 | TRBV19 | CASRAIGRDTEAFF
TRBJ2-1 | TRBV30 | CAWSVRRAMGNEQFF
TRBJ2-3 | TRBV5-4 | CASMRRGTSTDTQYF
TRBJ2-1 | TRBV19 | CASRVLAGGWEQFF
TRBJ1-4 | TRBV2 | CASSAGILGEKLFF
TRBJ1-6 | TRBV6-1 | CASSEWGGSINSPLHF
TRBJ2-5 | TRBV6-5 | CASSYSGQGREETQYF
TRBJ2-3 | TRBV4-1 | CASSQAHSGGSTDTQYF
TRBJ1-6 | TRBV5-6 | CASTEARQSPLHF
TRBJ2-3 | TRBV19 | CASSAILAGGQYF